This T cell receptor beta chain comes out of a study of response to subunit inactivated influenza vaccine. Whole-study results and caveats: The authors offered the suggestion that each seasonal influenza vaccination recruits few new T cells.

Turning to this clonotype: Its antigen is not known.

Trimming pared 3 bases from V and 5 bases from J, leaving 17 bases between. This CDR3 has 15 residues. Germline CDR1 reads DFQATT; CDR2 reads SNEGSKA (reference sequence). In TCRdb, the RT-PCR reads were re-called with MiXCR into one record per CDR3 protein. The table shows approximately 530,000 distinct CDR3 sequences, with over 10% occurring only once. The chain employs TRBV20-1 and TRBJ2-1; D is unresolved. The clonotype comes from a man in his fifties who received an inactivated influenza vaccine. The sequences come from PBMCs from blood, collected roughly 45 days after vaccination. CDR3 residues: CSASESSRRHNEQFF. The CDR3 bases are TGCAGTGCTAGTGAGTCCTCGAGGCGACACAATGAGCAGTTCTTC.